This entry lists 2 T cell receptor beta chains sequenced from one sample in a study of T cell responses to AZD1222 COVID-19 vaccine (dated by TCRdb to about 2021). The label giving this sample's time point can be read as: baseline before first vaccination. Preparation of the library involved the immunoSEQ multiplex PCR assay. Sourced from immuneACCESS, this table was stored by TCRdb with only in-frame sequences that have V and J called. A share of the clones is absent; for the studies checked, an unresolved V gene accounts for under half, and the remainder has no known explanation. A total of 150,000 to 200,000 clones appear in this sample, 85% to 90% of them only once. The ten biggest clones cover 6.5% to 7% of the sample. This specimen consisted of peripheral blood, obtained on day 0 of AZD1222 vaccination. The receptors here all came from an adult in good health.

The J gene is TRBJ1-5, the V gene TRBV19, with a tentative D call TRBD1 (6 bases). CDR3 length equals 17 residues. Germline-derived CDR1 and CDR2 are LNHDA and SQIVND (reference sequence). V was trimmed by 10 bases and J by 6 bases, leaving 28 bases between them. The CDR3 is CATGIWGAGRFGQPQHF. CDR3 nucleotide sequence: TGTGCCACGGGGATTTGGGGGGCAGGTCGATTCGGTCAGCCCCAGCATTTT.

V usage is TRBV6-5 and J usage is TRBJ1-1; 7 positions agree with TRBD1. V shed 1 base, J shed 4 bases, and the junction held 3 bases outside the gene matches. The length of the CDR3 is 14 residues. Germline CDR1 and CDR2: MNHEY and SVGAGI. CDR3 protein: CASSYLQGSTEAFF. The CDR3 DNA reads TGTGCCAGCAGTTACTTACAGGGGAGCACTGAAGCTTTCTTT.